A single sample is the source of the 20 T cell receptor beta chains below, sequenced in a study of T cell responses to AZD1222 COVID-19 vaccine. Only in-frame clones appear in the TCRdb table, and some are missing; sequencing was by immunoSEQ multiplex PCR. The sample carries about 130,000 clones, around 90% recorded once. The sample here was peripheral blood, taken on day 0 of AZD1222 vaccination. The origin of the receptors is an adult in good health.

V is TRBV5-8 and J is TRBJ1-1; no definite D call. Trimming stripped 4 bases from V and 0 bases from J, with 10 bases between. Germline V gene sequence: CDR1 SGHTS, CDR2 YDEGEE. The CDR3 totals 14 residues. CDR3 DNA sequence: TGTGCCAGCAGCCCGAAGGTTTTGAACACTGAAGCTTTCTTT. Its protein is CASSPKVLNTEAFF.

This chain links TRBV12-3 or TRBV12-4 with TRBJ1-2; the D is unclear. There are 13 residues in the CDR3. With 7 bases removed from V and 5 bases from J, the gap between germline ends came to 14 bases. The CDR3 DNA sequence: TGTGCCAGCACCCAGGCGTCCCATTATGGCTACACCTTC. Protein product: CASTQASHYGYTF.

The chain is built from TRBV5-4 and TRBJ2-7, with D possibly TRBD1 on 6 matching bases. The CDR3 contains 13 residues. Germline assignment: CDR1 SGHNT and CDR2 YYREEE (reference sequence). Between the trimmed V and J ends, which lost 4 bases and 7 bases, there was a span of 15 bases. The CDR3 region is CASSPGGPTEQYF. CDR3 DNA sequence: TGTGCCAGCAGCCCTGGGGGCCCCACGGAGCAGTACTTC.

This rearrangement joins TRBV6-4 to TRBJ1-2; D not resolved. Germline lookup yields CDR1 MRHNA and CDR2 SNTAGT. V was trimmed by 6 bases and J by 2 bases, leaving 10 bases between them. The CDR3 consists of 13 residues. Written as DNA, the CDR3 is TGTGCCAGCAGGGAACAAGGAAACTATGGCTACACCTTC. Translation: CASREQGNYGYTF.

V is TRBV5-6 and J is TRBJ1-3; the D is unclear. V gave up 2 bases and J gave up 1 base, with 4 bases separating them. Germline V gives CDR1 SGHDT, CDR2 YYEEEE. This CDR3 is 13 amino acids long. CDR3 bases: TGTGCCAGCAGCTTTAGGTCTGGAAACACCATATATTTT. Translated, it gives CASSFRSGNTIYF. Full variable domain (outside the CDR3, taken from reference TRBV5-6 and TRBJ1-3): DAGVTQSPTHLIKTRGQQVTLRCSPKSGHDTVSWYQQALGQGPQFIFQYYEEEERQRGNFPDRFSGHQFPNYSSELNVNALLLGDSALYLCASSFRSGNTIYFGEGSWLTVV.

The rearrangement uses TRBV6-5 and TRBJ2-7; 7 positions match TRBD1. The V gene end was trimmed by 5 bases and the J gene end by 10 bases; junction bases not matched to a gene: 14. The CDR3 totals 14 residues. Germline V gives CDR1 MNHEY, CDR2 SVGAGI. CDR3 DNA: TGTGCCAGCAGTACCGGGACAGCCCTCTACGGACAGTACTTC. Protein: CASSTGTALYGQYF.

The DNA of the CDR3 is TGTGCCAGCAGCGTGGGCAGCCACACAGATACGCAGTATTTT. Its translation is CASSVGSHTDTQYF. The chain recombines TRBV9 with TRBJ2-3, with no clear D. Germline V gene lookup returns CDR1 SGDLS and CDR2 YYNGEE. The CDR3 is 14 residues long. The V gene lost 2 bases and the J gene lost 2 bases, with 9 bases spanning the gap.

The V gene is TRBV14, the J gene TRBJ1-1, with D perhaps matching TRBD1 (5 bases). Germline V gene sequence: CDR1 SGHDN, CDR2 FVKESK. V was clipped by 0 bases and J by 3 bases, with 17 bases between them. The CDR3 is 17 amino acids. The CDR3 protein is CASSQDAGFLADTEAFF. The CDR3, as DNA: TGTGCCAGCAGCCAAGATGCAGGGTTCTTGGCGGACACTGAAGCTTTCTTT.

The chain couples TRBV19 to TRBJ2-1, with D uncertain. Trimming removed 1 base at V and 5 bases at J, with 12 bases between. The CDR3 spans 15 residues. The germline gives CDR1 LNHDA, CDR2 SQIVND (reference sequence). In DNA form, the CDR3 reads TGTGCCAGTAGTATAGCCGGTTCCCGAGACAATGAGCAGTTCTTC. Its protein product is CASSIAGSRDNEQFF.

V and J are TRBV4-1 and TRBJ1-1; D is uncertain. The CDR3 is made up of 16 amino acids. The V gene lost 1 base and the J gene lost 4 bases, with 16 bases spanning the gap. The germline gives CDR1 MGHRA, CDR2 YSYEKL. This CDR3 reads CASSQGRGKGSTEAFF. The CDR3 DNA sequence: TGCGCCAGCAGCCAAGGACGAGGGAAAGGTAGCACTGAAGCTTTCTTT.

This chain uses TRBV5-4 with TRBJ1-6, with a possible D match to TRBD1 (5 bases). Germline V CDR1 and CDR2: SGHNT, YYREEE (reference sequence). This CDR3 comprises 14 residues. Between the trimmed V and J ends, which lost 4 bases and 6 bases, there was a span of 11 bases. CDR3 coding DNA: TGTGCCAGCAGCCCAGACAGATTTAATTCACCCCTCCACTTT. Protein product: CASSPDRFNSPLHF.

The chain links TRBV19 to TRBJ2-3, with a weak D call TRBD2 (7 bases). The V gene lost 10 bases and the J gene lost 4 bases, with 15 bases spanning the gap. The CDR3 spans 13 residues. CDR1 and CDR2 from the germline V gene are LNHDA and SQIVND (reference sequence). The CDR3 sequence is CATRGAGSDTQYF. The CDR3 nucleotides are TGTGCCACCCGGGGGGCCGGGTCAGATACGCAGTATTTT. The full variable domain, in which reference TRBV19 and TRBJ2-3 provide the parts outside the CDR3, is DGGITQSPKYLFRKEGQNVTLSCEQNLNHDAMYWYRQDPGQGLRLIYYSQIVNDFQKGDIAEGYSVSREKKESFPLTVTSAQKNPTAFYLCATRGAGSDTQYFGPGTRLTVL.

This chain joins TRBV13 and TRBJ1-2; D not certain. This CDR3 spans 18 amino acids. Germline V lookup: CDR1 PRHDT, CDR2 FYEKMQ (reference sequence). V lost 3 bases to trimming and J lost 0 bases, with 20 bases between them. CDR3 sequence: CASSLYGRTQTTNYGYTF. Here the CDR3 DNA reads TGTGCCAGCAGCTTGTATGGAAGGACGCAAACCACTAACTATGGCTACACCTTC.

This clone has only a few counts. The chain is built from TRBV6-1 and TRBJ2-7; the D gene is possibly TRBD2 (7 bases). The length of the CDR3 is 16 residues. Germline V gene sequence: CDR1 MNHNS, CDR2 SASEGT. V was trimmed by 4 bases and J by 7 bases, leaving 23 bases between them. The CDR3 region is CASSVEGGRGSGEQYF. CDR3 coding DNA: TGTGCCAGCAGTGTCGAGGGGGGGAGGGGGTCAGGTGAGCAGTACTTC.

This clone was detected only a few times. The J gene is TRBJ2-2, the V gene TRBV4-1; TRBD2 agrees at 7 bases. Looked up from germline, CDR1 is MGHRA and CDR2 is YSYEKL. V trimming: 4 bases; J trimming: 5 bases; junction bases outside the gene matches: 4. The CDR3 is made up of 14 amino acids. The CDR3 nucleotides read TGCGCCAGCAGCCGGGAGGGTGGTACCGGGGAGCTGTTTTTT. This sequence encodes CASSREGGTGELFF.

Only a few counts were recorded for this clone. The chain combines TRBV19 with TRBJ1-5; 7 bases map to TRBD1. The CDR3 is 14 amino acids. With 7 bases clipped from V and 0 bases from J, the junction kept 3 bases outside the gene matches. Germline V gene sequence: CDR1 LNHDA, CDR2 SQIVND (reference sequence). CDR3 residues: CASNTGDSNQPQHF. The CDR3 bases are TGTGCCAGTAATACAGGGGATAGCAATCAGCCCCAGCATTTT.

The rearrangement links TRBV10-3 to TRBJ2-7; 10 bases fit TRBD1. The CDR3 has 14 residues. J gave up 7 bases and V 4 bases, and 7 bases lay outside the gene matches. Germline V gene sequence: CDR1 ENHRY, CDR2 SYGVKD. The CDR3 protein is CAISGTGGVGEQYF. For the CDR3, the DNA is TGTGCCATCAGTGGGACAGGGGGTGTGGGGGAGCAGTACTTC.

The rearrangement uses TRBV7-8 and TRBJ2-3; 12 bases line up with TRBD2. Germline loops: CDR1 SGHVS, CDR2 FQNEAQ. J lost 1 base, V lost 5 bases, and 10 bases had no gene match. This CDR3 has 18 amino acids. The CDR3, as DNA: TGTGCCAGCAGCCGAGGCCTAGCGGGGGGGCCGGGCACAGATACGCAGTATTTT. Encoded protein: CASSRGLAGGPGTDTQYF.

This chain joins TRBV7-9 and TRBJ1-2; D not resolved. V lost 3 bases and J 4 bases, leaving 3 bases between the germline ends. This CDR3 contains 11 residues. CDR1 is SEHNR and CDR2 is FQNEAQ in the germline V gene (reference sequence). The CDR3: CASSFLYGYTF. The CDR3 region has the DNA TGTGCCAGCAGCTTCCTCTATGGCTACACCTTC.

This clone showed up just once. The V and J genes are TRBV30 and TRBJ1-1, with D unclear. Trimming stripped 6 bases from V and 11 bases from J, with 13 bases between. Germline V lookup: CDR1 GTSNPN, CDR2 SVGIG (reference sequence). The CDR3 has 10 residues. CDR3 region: CACTTGRAFF. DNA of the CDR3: TGTGCCTGTACGACCGGGAGGGCTTTCTTT.